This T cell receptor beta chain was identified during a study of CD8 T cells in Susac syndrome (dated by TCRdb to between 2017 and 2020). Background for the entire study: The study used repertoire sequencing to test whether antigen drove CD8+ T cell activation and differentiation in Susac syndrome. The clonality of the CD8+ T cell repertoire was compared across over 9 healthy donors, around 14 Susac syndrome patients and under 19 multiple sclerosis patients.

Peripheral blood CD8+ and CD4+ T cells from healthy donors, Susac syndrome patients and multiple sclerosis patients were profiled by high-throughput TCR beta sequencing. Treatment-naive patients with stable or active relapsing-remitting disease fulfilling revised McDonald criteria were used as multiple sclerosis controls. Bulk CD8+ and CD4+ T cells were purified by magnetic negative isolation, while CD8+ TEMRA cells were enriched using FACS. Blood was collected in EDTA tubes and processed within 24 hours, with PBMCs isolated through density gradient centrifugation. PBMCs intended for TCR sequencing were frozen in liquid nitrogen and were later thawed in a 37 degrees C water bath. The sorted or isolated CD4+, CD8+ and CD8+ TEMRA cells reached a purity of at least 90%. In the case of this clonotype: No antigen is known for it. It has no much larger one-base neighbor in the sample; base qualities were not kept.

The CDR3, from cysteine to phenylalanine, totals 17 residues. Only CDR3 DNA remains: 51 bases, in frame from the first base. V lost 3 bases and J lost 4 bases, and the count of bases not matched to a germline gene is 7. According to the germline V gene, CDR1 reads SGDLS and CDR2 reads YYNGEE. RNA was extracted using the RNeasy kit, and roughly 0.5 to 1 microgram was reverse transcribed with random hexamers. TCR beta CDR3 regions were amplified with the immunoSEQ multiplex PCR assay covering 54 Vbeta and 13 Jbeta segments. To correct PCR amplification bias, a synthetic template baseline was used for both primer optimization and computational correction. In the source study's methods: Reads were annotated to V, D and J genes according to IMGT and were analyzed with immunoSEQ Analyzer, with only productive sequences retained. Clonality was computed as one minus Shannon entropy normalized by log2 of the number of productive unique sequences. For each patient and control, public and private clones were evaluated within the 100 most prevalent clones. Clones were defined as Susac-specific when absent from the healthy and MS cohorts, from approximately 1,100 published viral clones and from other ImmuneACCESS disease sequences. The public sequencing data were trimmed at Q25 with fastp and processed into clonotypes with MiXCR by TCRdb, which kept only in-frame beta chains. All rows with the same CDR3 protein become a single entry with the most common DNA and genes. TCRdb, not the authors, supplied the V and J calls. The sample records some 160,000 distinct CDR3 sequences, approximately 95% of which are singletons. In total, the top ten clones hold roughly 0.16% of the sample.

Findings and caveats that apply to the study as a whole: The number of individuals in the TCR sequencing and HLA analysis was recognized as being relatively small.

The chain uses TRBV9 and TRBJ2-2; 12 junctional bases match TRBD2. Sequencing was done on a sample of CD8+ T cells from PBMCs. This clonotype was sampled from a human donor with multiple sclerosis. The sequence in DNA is TGTGCCAGCAGCGCCGCGCTAGCGGGAGGGCCCACCGGGGAGCTGTTTTTT. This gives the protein CASSAALAGGPTGELFF.